A single sample is the source of the 11 T cell receptor beta chains below, sequenced in a study of cytomegalovirus exposure and HLA in healthy donors. The PCR had 60 Vbeta and 13 Jbeta primers. TCRdb's table, derived via immunoSEQ multiplex PCR, lists solely in-frame clones and lacks some. The sample shows over 110,000 clones, approximately 78% of them seen only once. Sequencing was performed on PBMCs. All receptors derive from a woman aged 40 to 50 in good health and CMV-seropositive.

This chain uses TRBV5-4 with TRBJ2-1; no clear D. This CDR3 has 14 amino acids. Germline lookup yields CDR1 SGHNT and CDR2 YYREEE (reference sequence). The V and J ends lost 4 bases and 9 bases respectively, with 17 bases between them. The DNA for the CDR3 is TGTGCCAGCAGCCCGCCGGCTAGATCGTTTGAGCAGTTCTTC. As protein: CASSPPARSFEQFF.

The chain combines TRBV7-2 with TRBJ2-7; D may be TRBD1 (5 bases). CDR1 is SGHTA and CDR2 is FQGNSA in the germline V gene. V lost 6 bases and J lost 2, with 14 bases in between. The CDR3 has 14 amino acids. CDR3 residues: CASRRTTNAYEQYF. The CDR3 coding sequence is TGTGCCAGCAGGCGGACAACTAACGCCTACGAGCAGTACTTC.

V is TRBV5-1 and J is TRBJ2-5, with 7 bases lining up with TRBD1. Near its end, the DNA agrees better with TRBJ2-7, so the J call may be wrong. From germline, CDR1 is SGHRS and CDR2 YFSETQ. The CDR3 loop spans 14 amino acids. CDR3 amino acids: CASSWGTDSYEQYF. CDR3 nucleotides: TGCGCCAGCAGCTGGGGGACAGACTCCTACGAGCAGTACTTC.

This clone showed up just a few times. The genes are TRBV2 and TRBJ1-1; possible D gene TRBD1, 6 bases. Germline V gene data show CDR1 as SNHLY and CDR2 as FYNNEI. V was clipped by 3 bases and J by 4 bases, with 9 bases between them. The CDR3 is made up of 13 amino acids. DNA of the CDR3: TGTGCCAGCAGTGAGGCAGGGGCCACTGAAGCTTTCTTT. This codes for CASSEAGATEAFF.

The chain employs TRBV29-1 and TRBJ2-4, with a tentative D call TRBD2 (7 bases). CDR3 length: 12 residues. The germline V gene encodes CDR1 SQVTM and CDR2 ANQGSEA. This CDR3 reads CTAGEGRNIQYF. In DNA, the CDR3 is TGCACCGCAGGGGAGGGGAGGAACATTCAGTACTTC.

The chain employs TRBV7-2 and TRBJ2-1; 8 bases line up with TRBD2. The germline V gene has CDR1 SGHTA and CDR2 FQGNSA. This CDR3 is built from 19 residues. The V and J ends lost 5 bases and 7 bases, in that order; junction bases with no gene match: 22. The chain's CDR3 is CASSRRGGRSWESGNEQFF. The CDR3 region has the DNA TGTGCCAGCAGCCGCCGCGGGGGGCGATCGTGGGAGTCAGGGAATGAGCAGTTCTTC.

CDR3 sequence reads: CASSFGLAADTQYF. CDR3 bases: TGTGCCAGCAGCTTCGGACTAGCGGCAGATACGCAGTATTTT. The J gene is TRBJ2-3, the V gene TRBV7-2; 10 bases are shared with TRBD2. Germline values: CDR1 SGHTA, CDR2 FQGNSA. The CDR3 spans 14 residues. V trimming: 3 bases; J trimming: 4 bases; junction bases outside the gene matches: 1.

This chain links TRBV28 with TRBJ2-5; 11 bases agree with TRBD2. Trimming took 5 bases from V and 0 from J; bases not matched to a gene: 5. Germline V gives CDR1 MDHEN, CDR2 SYDVKM. The CDR3 has 16 residues. CDR3 sequence (DNA): TGTGCCAGCAGTGCCGGGACTAGCGGTTACCAAGAGACCCAGTACTTC. Amino acids: CASSAGTSGYQETQYF.

This chain links TRBV10-3 with TRBJ2-1; 8 nucleotides line up with TRBD2. V dropped 6 bases and J dropped 2; count of bases not matched to a gene: 6. The CDR3 totals 15 residues. CDR1 ENHRY and CDR2 SYGVKD come from the germline V gene. The CDR3 loop is CAIREGTRTYNEQFF. CDR3 nucleotide sequence: TGTGCCATCAGAGAAGGGACTAGGACCTACAATGAGCAGTTCTTC.

Turning to this clone: A junction boundary mismatches the germline segment, possibly from a read error. The V call is TRBV7-7, the J call TRBJ2-5, with D maybe TRBD1 (7 bases). The length of the CDR3 is 16 residues. From germline, CDR1 is SSHAT and CDR2 FNYEAQ (reference sequence). CDR3: CASSRGTALGQETQYF. The CDR3 nucleotides are TGTGCTAGCAGCCGCGGGACAGCCTTAGGGCAAGAGACCCAGTACTTC.

The gene calls are TRBV12-2 and TRBJ1-1. TRBV12-2 is a pseudogene segment. This CDR3 is 17 amino acids long. CDR3 amino acids: CASRLRLRGTENTEAFF. The CDR3, as DNA: TGTGCAAGTCGCTTACGCCTACGGGGAACTGAGAACACTGAAGCTTTCTTT.